The 30 T cell receptor beta chains below come from one sample, sequenced in a study of HIV-infected patients and healthy controls. Follow-up blood was drawn about 14 weeks, roughly three months, after antiretroviral therapy began. The repertoire came from unfractionated whole blood and reflected all unsorted peripheral T cells. cDNA was made from about 480 ng RNA using alpha and beta constant primers. Using multiplexing indices, alpha and beta chain libraries were generated apart by chain-specific third strand synthesis. TCRdb used MiXCR to reprocess the 5' RACE reads, holding one entry per CDR3 protein. This table holds about 2,100 distinct CDR3 sequences, approximately 15% found once. The sequences come from blood, collected during antiretroviral therapy. Source of these receptors: an adult with HIV infection.

V is TRBV19 and J is TRBJ1-4, with 8 positions matching TRBD1. V lost 7 bases, J lost 6 bases, and 19 bases stayed unmatched. This CDR3 is 18 amino acids long. From germline, CDR1 is LNHDA and CDR2 SQIVND (reference sequence). CDR3 loop: CASTLKGAGGAWDEKLFF. CDR3 bases: TGTGCCAGTACCCTGAAAGGTGCAGGGGGCGCGTGGGATGAAAAACTGTTTTTT.

This clonotype ranks as medium-sized. The genes are TRBV3-1 and TRBJ1-5; D is ambiguous. CDR3 length equals 12 residues. The V and J ends lost 1 base and 10 bases respectively, with 8 bases between them. CDR1 and CDR2 (germline): LGHDT, YNNKEL (reference sequence). The CDR3 spells CASSQGEGPQHF. CDR3 nucleotides: TGTGCCAGCAGCCAAGGGGAGGGCCCCCAGCATTTT.

This clonotype is deemed medium-sized. This chain connects TRBV20-1 to TRBJ2-3, with D possibly TRBD1 on 6 matching bases. The CDR3 totals 11 residues. The V end was cut by 6 bases, the J end by 7 bases, with 11 bases between. The V gene's germline CDR1 is DFQATT and CDR2 SNEGSKA (reference sequence). The CDR3 spells CSAQDSHTQYF. CDR3 in DNA: TGCAGTGCACAGGACAGCCATACGCAGTATTTT.

By share, this clonotype counts as medium-sized. The CDR3 DNA reads TGCGCCAGCACTGGTTGGACAGATCACGGGGAGCTGTTTTTT. Translated, it gives CASTGWTDHGELFF. The chain has TRBV5-1 and TRBJ2-2; D is perhaps TRBD1 (6 bases). Germline-derived CDR1 and CDR2 are SGHRS and YFSETQ. The CDR3 has 14 residues. The V gene lost 6 bases and the J gene lost 7 bases, with 16 bases spanning the gap.

Concerning this clonotype itself: Since a much larger clone is just one base distant, this may be a read error. Here the CDR3 omits its conserved ending phenylalanine or tryptophan, so a read error is the likely source. The rearrangement links TRBV29-1 to TRBJ2-7, with a weak D call TRBD2 (6 bases). The CDR3 has 13 residues. V was pared by 7 bases and J by 5 bases, with 18 bases between. Germline loops: CDR1 SQVTM, CDR2 ANQGSEA. CDR3 protein: CSALAGRRNEQYS. DNA of the CDR3: TGCAGCGCCTTGGCAGGGAGGAGGAACGAGCAGTACTCC.

Sample share makes this clonotype medium-sized. V and J are TRBV7-3 and TRBJ1-2; D may be TRBD1 (6 bases). This CDR3 has 15 residues. Germline assignment: CDR1 SGHTA and CDR2 FQGTGA. V was cut by 1 base and J by 5 bases, with 14 bases left in between. CDR3 DNA: TGTGCCAGCAGCTTAAATGCAGGGGATGTGTATGGCTACACCTTC. Its protein product is CASSLNAGDVYGYTF.

Sample share makes this clonotype large. V is TRBV6-2 or TRBV6-3 and J is TRBJ2-1; D gene ambiguous. Trimming removed 0 bases at V and 2 bases at J, with 11 bases between. The CDR3 spans 16 residues. CDR1 and CDR2 (germline): MNHEY, SVGEGT. In DNA, the CDR3 is TGTGCCAGCAGTTACTCGACCCAGGAGCCCTACAATGAGCAGTTCTTC. Translating it yields CASSYSTQEPYNEQFF.

This clonotype was seen only a few times. The DNA for the CDR3 is TGTGCCAGCAGCTCCCAGACAGGGGACAATTCACCCCTCCACTTT. Translating gives CASSSQTGDNSPLHF. The J gene is TRBJ1-6, the V gene TRBV7-2; 8 bases line up with TRBD1. V was pared by 4 bases and J by 7 bases, with 6 bases of the junction left unmatched. The CDR3 sequence is 15 residues long. The germline V gene encodes CDR1 SGHTA and CDR2 FQGNSA.

This clonotype is labeled medium-sized (0.01 to 0.1%). The chain carries TRBV18 and TRBJ2-5; D call uncertain. This CDR3 spans 13 amino acids. The ends were cut back, 3 bases at V and 4 bases at J, with 9 bases in the middle. CDR1 KGHSH and CDR2 LQKENI come from the germline V gene. CDR3: CASSPGQAETQYF. CDR3 sequence (DNA): TGTGCCAGCTCACCGGGCCAGGCAGAGACCCAGTACTTC.

By share, this clonotype ranks as large. This rearrangement joins TRBV7-8 to TRBJ2-5; 7 bases match TRBD1. Germline V gives CDR1 SGHVS, CDR2 FQNEAQ. V was clipped by 3 bases and J by 1 base; unmatched bases: 5. The CDR3 covers 15 residues. The CDR3, as DNA: TGTGCCAGCAGCTTGGCCGGGACAGCCCAAGAGACCCAGTACTTC. It yields the protein CASSLAGTAQETQYF.

This clonotype is termed medium-sized. The chain combines TRBV7-2 with TRBJ1-1; 7 bases map to TRBD1. V lost 5 bases, J lost 4 bases, and 10 bases stayed unmatched. The CDR3 is made up of 15 amino acids. Germline V gene lookup returns CDR1 SGHTA and CDR2 FQGNSA. This CDR3 reads CASSPPGQVFTEAFF. CDR3 DNA: TGTGCCAGCAGCCCCCCCGGACAGGTCTTCACTGAAGCTTTCTTT.

This clonotype is medium-sized within its sample. The chain is built from TRBV7-2 and TRBJ1-6, with D unresolved. CDR1 is SGHTA, CDR2 FQGNSA, per germline. V lost 1 base, J lost 0 bases, and 7 bases lay in between. This CDR3 is built from 16 residues. CDR3: CASSLGRFSYNSPLHF. The CDR3 nucleotides read TGTGCCAGCAGCTTAGGACGCTTCTCCTATAATTCACCCCTCCACTTT.

By share, this clonotype counts as large. This sequence joins TRBV18 and TRBJ1-2; D is possibly TRBD1 (6 bases). The CDR3 sequence is 13 residues long. Germline CDR1 is KGHSH and CDR2 is LQKENI. Trimming cost V 3 bases and J 8 bases, with 13 bases left between them. This CDR3 reads CASSPQGQQGYTF. DNA of the CDR3: TGTGCCAGCTCACCTCAGGGACAACAAGGCTACACCTTC.

In this sample, this clonotype is medium-sized. The V call is TRBV24-1, the J call TRBJ1-5; D gene uncertain. The CDR3 runs 13 residues. Germline V gene sequence: CDR1 KGHDR, CDR2 SFDVKD. The V gene lost 1 base and the J gene lost 4 bases, with 4 bases spanning the gap. CDR3 nucleotides: TGTGCCACCAGTGATTTTCCTAATCAGCCCCAGCATTTT. Translating gives CATSDFPNQPQHF.

The chain couples TRBV12-3 or TRBV12-4 to TRBJ1-5; D gene ambiguous. The CDR3 has 15 amino acids. V shed 6 bases and J shed 2 bases, with 14 bases lying between them. The CDR3 region is CASRLVGSGNQPQHF. CDR3 DNA: TGTGCCAGCAGACTAGTGGGTAGTGGCAATCAGCCCCAGCATTTT.

The sample holds many counts of this clonotype. J is TRBJ1-1 and V is TRBV11-3; the D is unclear. The CDR3 covers 13 residues. V gave up 1 base and J gave up 4 bases, with 7 bases separating them. CDR1 and CDR2 (germline): SGHNT, YENEEA. The CDR3 sequence: CASSLGRLTEAFF. The CDR3 DNA sequence: TGTGCCAGCAGCTTAGGACGGCTCACTGAAGCTTTCTTT.

Sample share makes this clonotype medium-sized. This sequence joins TRBV29-1 and TRBJ2-1, with D uncertain. Germline CDR1 reads SQVTM; CDR2 reads ANQGSEA. This CDR3 has 14 residues. V lost 2 bases and J 0 bases, leaving 8 bases between the germline ends. Here the CDR3 DNA reads TGCAGCGTTGAAAAAGCTAACTCCTACAATGAGCAGTTCTTC. It encodes CSVEKANSYNEQFF.

By share, this clonotype counts as medium-sized. The chain couples TRBV20-1 to TRBJ1-4; D is undetermined. Germline lookup yields CDR1 DFQATT and CDR2 SNEGSKA (reference sequence). V was pared by 0 bases and J by 3 bases, with 11 bases between. The CDR3 is 15 residues long. Written as DNA, the CDR3 is TGCAGTGCTAGAGATCATAGGGAGGCTAATGAAAAACTGTTTTTT. This codes for CSARDHREANEKLFF.

This clonotype is categorized as large (0.1 to 1%). The chain links TRBV29-1 to TRBJ1-2, with 7 bases aligning to TRBD1. V was clipped by 6 bases and J by 5 bases; unmatched bases: 12. The CDR3 is made up of 14 amino acids. Germline V lookup: CDR1 SQVTM, CDR2 ANQGSEA. This CDR3 reads CSVVIGGEGYGYTF. The CDR3 DNA reads TGCAGCGTGGTTATAGGGGGCGAAGGTTATGGCTACACCTTC.

In its sample, this clonotype is medium-sized (0.01 to 0.1%). The rearrangement joins TRBV20-1 to TRBJ2-7; D is possibly TRBD1 (6 bases). The CDR3 totals 16 residues. CDR1 is DFQATT, CDR2 SNEGSKA, per germline (reference sequence). Trimming stripped 0 bases from V and 3 bases from J, with 18 bases between. The DNA for the CDR3 is TGCAGTGCTAGAGATCTTACAGGGCCTTCCCACTACGAGCAGTACTTC. It specifies CSARDLTGPSHYEQYF.

This clonotype is labeled medium-sized. V usage is TRBV6-5 and J usage is TRBJ1-2, with 9 bases lining up with TRBD1. Germline CDR1 and CDR2: MNHEY and SVGAGI. The CDR3 runs to 16 residues. The ends lost 5 bases at V and 3 bases at J; junction bases unmatched: 10. The CDR3 protein is CASSPTTGTGYYGYTF. The CDR3 DNA reads as TGTGCCAGCAGTCCAACTACCGGGACAGGGTACTATGGCTACACCTTC.

With respect to this clonotype: With a much larger clone just one base away, this may be a read error. V is TRBV12-3 or TRBV12-4 and J is TRBJ2-5, with 8 bases lining up with TRBD2. This CDR3 has 13 amino acids. Written as DNA, the CDR3 is TGTGCCAGAAGTTTGAGCGGGGGAGAGACCCAGTACTTC. Encoded protein: CARSLSGGETQYF.

This clonotype is termed medium-sized. The junction differs from germline at one of its ends, possibly a read error. This CDR3 reads CAISDTDRVGEQFF. In DNA, the CDR3 is TGTGCCATCAGTGACACCGACAGGGTAGGTGAGCAGTTCTTC. The rearrangement joins TRBV6-4 to TRBJ2-1; TRBD1 aligns across 7 bases. CDR1 MRHNA and CDR2 SNTAGT come from the germline V gene. The length of the CDR3 is 14 residues.

Within the sample, this clonotype is large (0.1 to 1%). The rearrangement uses TRBV29-1 and TRBJ1-1; TRBD1 matches at 8 bases. CDR1 is SQVTM and CDR2 is ANQGSEA in the germline V gene. This CDR3 region has 14 residues. The trim removed 7 bases at V and 0 bases at J, leaving 7 bases unmatched. The CDR3 protein is CSDQGASLNTEAFF. CDR3 DNA: TGCAGCGACCAGGGGGCGAGTTTGAACACTGAAGCTTTCTTT.

Within the sample, this clonotype is medium-sized. The gene calls are TRBV12-3 or TRBV12-4 and TRBJ2-3; D perhaps matches TRBD1 (6 bases). The CDR3 runs to 16 residues. V was shortened by 8 bases and J by 0 bases, with 18 bases between the two germline ends. CDR3: CASSSTGHSSTDTQYF. DNA of the CDR3: TGTGCCAGCTCGTCGACAGGACACTCTAGCACAGATACGCAGTATTTT.

This clonotype was found many times. The J gene is TRBJ2-1, the V gene TRBV30; D call uncertain. This CDR3 has 13 amino acids. Germline-derived CDR1 and CDR2 are GTSNPN and SVGIG (reference sequence). Trimming stripped 4 bases from V and 2 bases from J, with 9 bases between. The CDR3 sequence: CAWTDKAYNEQFF. CDR3 sequence (DNA): TGTGCCTGGACCGACAAAGCCTACAATGAGCAGTTCTTC.

In its sample, this clonotype ranks as medium-sized (0.01 to 0.1%). The gene calls are TRBV20-1 and TRBJ2-5, with TRBD1 identical over 8 bases. The CDR3 contains 13 residues. J lost 3 bases, V lost 3 bases, and 3 bases had no gene match. CDR1 and CDR2 (germline): DFQATT, SNEGSKA (reference sequence). CDR3 bases: TGCAGTGCTAGGGACAGGGCTAAAGAGACCCAGTACTTC. Translating it yields CSARDRAKETQYF.

This clonotype qualifies as large. The chain employs TRBV18 and TRBJ1-6; D not certain. Trimming cost V 2 bases and J 0 bases, with 5 bases left between them. Germline CDR1 and CDR2: KGHSH and LQKENI. The CDR3 covers 15 residues. The CDR3 DNA is TGTGCCAGCTCACCAGCGAGCTCCTATAATTCACCCCTCCACTTT. Translation: CASSPASSYNSPLHF.

This clonotype showed up just a few times. The rearrangement joins TRBV2 to TRBJ2-1; D remains ambiguous. Trimming removed 1 base at V and 0 bases at J, with 7 bases between. The CDR3 totals 15 residues. Germline CDR1 SNHLY, CDR2 FYNNEI. The CDR3 loop is CASSEDTSSYNEQFF. In DNA, the CDR3 is TGTGCCAGCAGTGAAGACACCAGCTCCTACAATGAGCAGTTCTTC.

Notes on this clonotype: This may arise from a read error, as a much more abundant clone is one base away. CDR3 loop: CASRSRLAGDRGQETQYF. The CDR3 bases are TGCGCCAGCAGGTCCCGACTAGCGGGGGATAGGGGACAAGAGACCCAGTACTTC. The chain links TRBV5-1 to TRBJ2-5; TRBD2 matches 12 bases. This CDR3 spans 18 amino acids. The trim removed 5 bases at V and 2 bases at J, leaving 13 bases unmatched. Germline CDR1 and CDR2: SGHRS and YFSETQ.